A single sample gave rise to the 7 T cell receptor beta chains below, sequenced in a study of blood T cell repertoires in COVID-19. The method was immunoSEQ multiplex PCR; TCRdb's version includes in-frame clones alone and lacks a portion of them. The data contain about 180,000 clones, approximately 84% of them singletons. The sample consisted of PBMCs or T cells enriched from blood (not recorded which). The receptors were gathered from a human donor with acute COVID-19. The donor label of this sample is uncertain.

J is TRBJ1-2 and V is TRBV5-4; TRBD1 agrees at 7 bases. The junction had 7 bases not matched to a gene; V was cut back by 7 bases and J by 4 bases. The CDR3 is made up of 13 amino acids. Germline lookup yields CDR1 SGHNT and CDR2 YYREEE (reference sequence). The CDR3 DNA reads TGTGCCAGCGCTAACCGGGACAGCTATGGCTACACCTTC. Protein: CASANRDSYGYTF.

V is TRBV18 and J is TRBJ2-2; TRBD1 matches 7 bases. The CDR3 covers 15 residues. Trimming at V came to 2 bases and at J to 4 bases, leaving 4 bases not matched to a gene. Germline lookup yields CDR1 KGHSH and CDR2 LQKENI. The DNA of the CDR3 is TGTGCCAGCTCACCAAACCGGGACAGCACCGGGGAGCTGTTTTTT. Its protein product is CASSPNRDSTGELFF.

The chain recombines TRBV6-5 with TRBJ2-7, with D unclear. Trimming stripped 9 bases from V and 7 bases from J, with 16 bases between. Germline V gene data show CDR1 as MNHEY and CDR2 as SVGAGI. CDR3 size: 12 residues. The CDR3 DNA is TGTGCCAGTCTCGGGTCTAAAGAGGAGCAGTACTTC. It translates to CASLGSKEEQYF.

This clone has a handful of counts. The chain carries TRBV7-3 and TRBJ2-2, with 8 bases matching TRBD1. CDR3 length: 13 amino acids. CDR1 is SGHTA, CDR2 FQGTGA, per germline. V dropped 10 bases and J dropped 4; count of bases not matched to a gene: 5. CDR3 DNA: TGTGCCACCGGACAGGGTAGCACCGGGGAGCTGTTTTTT. Protein: CATGQGSTGELFF.

The gene calls are TRBV5-1 and TRBJ1-2, with 8 bases aligning to TRBD1. Trimming cost V 2 bases and J 6 bases; bases outside gene matches: 9. CDR3 length: 15 residues. The germline V gene encodes CDR1 SGHRS and CDR2 YFSETQ. The CDR3 region is CASSFFTGQEDGYTF. The CDR3 DNA reads as TGCGCCAGCAGCTTCTTCACGGGACAGGAGGATGGCTACACCTTC.

J is TRBJ2-3 and V is TRBV7-9; 11 bases agree with TRBD2. The ends lost 6 bases at V and 2 bases at J; junction bases unmatched: 7. From germline, CDR1 is SEHNR and CDR2 FQNEAQ (reference sequence). This CDR3 is built from 16 residues. In nucleotides, the CDR3 is TGTGCCAGCAGACCGGGACTAGCGGAGAACACAGATACGCAGTATTTT. This sequence encodes CASRPGLAENTDTQYF.

This clone occurred a few times. The chain recombines TRBV7-9 with TRBJ1-6; the D gene is possibly TRBD1 (6 bases). V was cut by 5 bases and J by 9 bases, with 17 bases left in between. CDR3 length equals 15 residues. CDR1 is SEHNR, CDR2 FQNEAQ, per germline (reference sequence). The CDR3 region is CASSPETGTGSPLHF. Written as DNA, the CDR3 is TGTGCCAGCAGCCCCGAGACAGGCACAGGTTCACCCCTCCACTTT.